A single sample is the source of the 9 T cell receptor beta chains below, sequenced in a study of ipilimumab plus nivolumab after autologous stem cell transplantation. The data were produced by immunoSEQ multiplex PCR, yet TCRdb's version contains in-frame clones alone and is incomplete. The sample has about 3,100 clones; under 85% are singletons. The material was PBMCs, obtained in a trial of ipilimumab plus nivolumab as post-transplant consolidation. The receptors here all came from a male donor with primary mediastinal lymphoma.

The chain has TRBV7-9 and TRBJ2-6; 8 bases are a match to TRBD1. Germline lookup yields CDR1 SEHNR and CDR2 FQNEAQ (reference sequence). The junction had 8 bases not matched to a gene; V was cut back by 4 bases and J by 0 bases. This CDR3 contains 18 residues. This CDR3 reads CASSSRTGPNSGANVLTF. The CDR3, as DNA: TGTGCCAGCAGCTCTCGGACAGGGCCCAACTCTGGGGCCAACGTCCTGACTTTC.

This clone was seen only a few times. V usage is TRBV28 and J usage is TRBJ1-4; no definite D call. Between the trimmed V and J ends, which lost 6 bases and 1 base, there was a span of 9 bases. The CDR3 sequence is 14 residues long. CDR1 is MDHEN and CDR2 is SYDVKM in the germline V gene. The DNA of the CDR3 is TGTGCCAGCAGATACAGCGAAACTAATGAAAAACTGTTTTTT. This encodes CASRYSETNEKLFF. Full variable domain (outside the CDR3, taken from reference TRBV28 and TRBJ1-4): DVKVTQSSRYLVKRTGEKVFLECVQDMDHENMFWYRQDPGLGLRLIYFSYDVKMKEKGDIPEGYSVSREKKERFSLILESASTNQTSMYLCASRYSETNEKLFFGSGTQLSVL.

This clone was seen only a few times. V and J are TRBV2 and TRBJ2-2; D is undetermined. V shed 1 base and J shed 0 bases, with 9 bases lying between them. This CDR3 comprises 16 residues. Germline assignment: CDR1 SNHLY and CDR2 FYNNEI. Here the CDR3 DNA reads TGTGCCAGCAGTGAAGGGCATGGGGCGAACACCGGGGAGCTGTTTTTT. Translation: CASSEGHGANTGELFF. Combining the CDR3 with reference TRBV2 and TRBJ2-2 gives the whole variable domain EPEVTQTPSHQVTQMGQEVILRCVPISNHLYFYWYRQILGQKVEFLVSFYNNEISEKSEIFDDQFSVERPDGSNFTLKIRSTKLEDSAMYFCASSEGHGANTGELFFGEGSRLTVL.

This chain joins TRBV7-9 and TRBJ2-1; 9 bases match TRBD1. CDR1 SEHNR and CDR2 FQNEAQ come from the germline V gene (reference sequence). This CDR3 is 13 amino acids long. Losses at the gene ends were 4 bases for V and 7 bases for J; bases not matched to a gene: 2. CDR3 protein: CASSYGTGNEQFF. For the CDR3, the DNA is TGTGCCAGCAGCTACGGGACAGGGAATGAGCAGTTCTTC.

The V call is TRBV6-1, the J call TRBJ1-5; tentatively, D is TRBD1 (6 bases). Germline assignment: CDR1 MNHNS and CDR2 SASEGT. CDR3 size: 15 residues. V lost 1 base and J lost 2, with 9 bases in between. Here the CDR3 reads CASSEGRQGNQPQHF. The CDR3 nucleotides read TGTGCCAGCAGTGAAGGGAGACAGGGCAATCAGCCCCAGCATTTT.

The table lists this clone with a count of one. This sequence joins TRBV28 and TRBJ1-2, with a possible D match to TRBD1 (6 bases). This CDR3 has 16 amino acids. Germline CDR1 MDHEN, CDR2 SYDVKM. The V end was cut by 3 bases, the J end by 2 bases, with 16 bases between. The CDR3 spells CASSFVPQQGNYGYTF. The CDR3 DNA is TGTGCCAGCAGTTTTGTCCCCCAACAGGGAAACTATGGCTACACCTTC.

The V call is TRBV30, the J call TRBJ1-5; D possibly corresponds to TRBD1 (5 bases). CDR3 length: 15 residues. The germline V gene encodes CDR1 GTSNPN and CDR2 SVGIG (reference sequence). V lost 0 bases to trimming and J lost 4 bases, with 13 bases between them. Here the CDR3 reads CAWSVRQGTNQPQHF. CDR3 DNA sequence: TGTGCCTGGAGTGTACGTCAGGGTACGAATCAGCCCCAGCATTTT.

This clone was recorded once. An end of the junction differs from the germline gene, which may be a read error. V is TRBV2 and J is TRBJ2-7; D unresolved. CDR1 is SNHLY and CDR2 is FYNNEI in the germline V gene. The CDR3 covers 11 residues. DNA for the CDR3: TGTGCCAGCAGTGAATCGGAGACCCAGAACTTC. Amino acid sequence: CASSESETQNF.

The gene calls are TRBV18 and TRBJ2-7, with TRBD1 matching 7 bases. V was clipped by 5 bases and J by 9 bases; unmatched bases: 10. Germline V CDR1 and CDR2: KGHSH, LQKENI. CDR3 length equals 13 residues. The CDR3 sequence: CASSTQGGAGQYF. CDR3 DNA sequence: TGTGCCAGCTCAACGCAAGGGGGCGCAGGGCAGTACTTC.